This T cell receptor beta chain originates from a study of cytomegalovirus exposure and HLA in healthy donors. Broader study findings: Indistinguishable V segments, including TRBV6-2 and TRBV6-3, were excluded. Roughly uniform sequencing depth across donors was assumed, possibly incorrectly. TCR beta chains numbering 164 were designated cytomegalovirus-associated. Likely technical artifact: a cluster of highly shared sequence variants.

The CDR3 spans 16 residues. Germline CDR1 MDHEN, CDR2 SYDVKM. The V and J ends lost 5 bases and 2 bases respectively, with 13 bases between them. With respect to this clone: Its matching antigen is unknown.

PCR employed 60 Vbeta and 13 Jbeta primers. Only in-frame clones appear in the TCRdb table, and some are missing; sequencing was by immunoSEQ multiplex PCR. The sample includes 99,000 or so clones, approximately 69% of them seen just once. The receptor was isolated from a young man in good health and CMV-seronegative. Material: PBMCs. The J gene is TRBJ2-6, the V gene TRBV28; TRBD1 is a possible D gene (6 bases). In DNA form, the CDR3 reads TGTGCCAGCAGTACAGGGAAGGTCGCTGGGGCCAACGTCCTGACTTTC. It codes for CASSTGKVAGANVLTF.